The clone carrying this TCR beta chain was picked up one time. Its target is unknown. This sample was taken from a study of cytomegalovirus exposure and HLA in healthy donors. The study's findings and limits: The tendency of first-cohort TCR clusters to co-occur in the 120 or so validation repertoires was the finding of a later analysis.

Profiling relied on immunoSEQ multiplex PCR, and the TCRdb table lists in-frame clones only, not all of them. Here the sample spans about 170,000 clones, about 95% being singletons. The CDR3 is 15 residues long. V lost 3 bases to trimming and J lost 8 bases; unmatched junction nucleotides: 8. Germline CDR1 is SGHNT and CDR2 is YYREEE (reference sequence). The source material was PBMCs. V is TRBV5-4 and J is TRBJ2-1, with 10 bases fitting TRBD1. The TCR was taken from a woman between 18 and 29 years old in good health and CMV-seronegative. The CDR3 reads CASSSRDRGWDEQFF. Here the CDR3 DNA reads TGTGCCAGCAGCTCCCGGGACAGGGGTTGGGATGAGCAGTTCTTC.